This T cell receptor beta chain derives from a study of shared clonotypes between healthy human individuals. The data were produced by immunoSEQ multiplex PCR, yet TCRdb's version contains in-frame clones alone and is incomplete. The sample holds some 980,000 clones; about 80% are singletons and the top ten take approximately 1.5%. This clone came up many times. The CDR3 spans 13 residues. Trimming took off 10 bases at V and 4 bases at J, with 14 bases between the two ends. CDR1 and CDR2 (germline): WSHSY, SAAADI. This TCR was sampled from a man between 18 and 35 years old in good health. The V call is TRBV10-2, the J call TRBJ2-1, with D hard to call. Sequenced input: memory CD4+ T cells sorted from blood. Subset described: CD45RA-negative fraction. CDR3 sequence (DNA): TGCGCCACCAATGGGCAAGGTTACAATGAGCAGTTCTTC. This gives the protein CATNGQGYNEQFF.